Listed below are T cell receptor beta chains from one sample, sequenced in a study of regulatory T cells in long-lasting Graves disease. A single record per CDR3 protein comes from TCRdb applying MiXCR to the multiplex PCR reads. The repertoire holds about 620,000 distinct CDR3 sequences, with 16% as singletons. These data are also associated with another study on T cells in Graves' hyperthyroidism and ophthalmopathy.

The specimen comprised peripheral blood mononuclear cells (PBMCs), sampled at new diagnosis, from a patient treated with antithyroid drugs. These receptors all stem from a woman under 40 with Graves disease. Each CDR3 is given with its conserved first and last residue. The D gene is left open where the match is weak. Clone size is shown for a subset of rows, as once, few, many or a class of expanded clone.

j_gene	d_gene	abundance	v_gene	len	CDR3aa	CDR3nt
TRBJ2-1	-	few	TRBV18	14	CASSLREIKDEQFF	TGTGCCAGCTCACTCAGGGAAATTAAAGATGAGCAGTTCTTC
TRBJ1-1	TRBD1	-	TRBV5-6	17	CASSLRTGERRNTEAFF	TGTGCCAGCAGCTTGAGGACAGGAGAGAGACGCAACACTGAAGCTTTCTTT
TRBJ2-3	-	many	TRBV3-1	15	CASSRVRGIADTQYF	TGTGCCAGCAGCCGAGTTAGGGGTATTGCAGATACGCAGTATTTT
TRBJ2-1	-	few	TRBV9	17	CASSVEDIGSPSNEQFF	TGTGCCAGCAGCGTAGAGGACATCGGCAGCCCGAGCAATGAGCAGTTCTTC
TRBJ2-1	TRBD1	-	TRBV2	13	CASRTGKGHEQFF	TGTGCCAGCAGGACAGGGAAGGGTCATGAGCAGTTCTTC
TRBJ2-7	-	many	TRBV28	14	CASTWAGLTYEQYF	TGTGCCAGCACATGGGCGGGATTAACCTACGAGCAGTACTTC
TRBJ1-6	-	many	TRBV2	16	CASSEAGAGLGSPLHF	TGTGCCAGCAGTGAAGCAGGGGCAGGGCTGGGATCACCCCTCCACTTT
TRBJ1-3	-	-	TRBV30	13	CAWSGGPGNTIYF	TGTGCCTGGAGCGGAGGGCCTGGAAACACCATATATTTT
TRBJ1-2	TRBD1	many	TRBV28	16	CASSLYPIGGLYGYTF	TGTGCCAGCAGTTTATACCCGATAGGGGGCCTCTATGGCTACACCTTC
TRBJ2-7	-	many	TRBV15	13	CATSRDLQYEQYF	TGTGCCACCAGCAGAGATCTCCAGTACGAGCAGTACTTC
TRBJ1-2	TRBD1	-	TRBV5-6	15	CASSPWDRLNYGYTF	TGTGCCAGCAGCCCATGGGACAGGCTGAACTATGGCTACACCTTC
TRBJ1-1	TRBD1	-	TRBV6-1	15	CASTPLGGAGTEAFF	TGTGCCAGCACCCCCTTAGGGGGCGCGGGGACTGAAGCTTTCTTT
TRBJ1-3	-	-	TRBV9	16	CASSVEPLATGNTIYF	TGTGCCAGCAGCGTAGAACCTCTGGCAACTGGAAACACCATATATTTT
TRBJ2-3	-	many	TRBV5-1	13	CASSGLVSDTQYF	TGCGCCAGCAGTGGGTTAGTCTCAGATACGCAGTATTTT
TRBJ1-5	-	few	TRBV20-1	12	CSAYRDWQPQHF	TGCAGTGCCTACAGGGATTGGCAGCCCCAGCATTTT
TRBJ2-7	TRBD1	few	TRBV9	18	CASSPVFNSGTGAYEQYF	TGTGCCAGCAGCCCGGTCTTCAATTCCGGGACAGGGGCCTACGAGCAGTACTTC
TRBJ1-4	TRBD1	-	TRBV5-1	16	CASSSERQGLSEKLFF	TGCGCCAGCAGCTCGGAACGACAGGGGTTGAGTGAAAAACTGTTTTTT
TRBJ2-7	TRBD2	-	TRBV18	14	CASSRAGVNSEQYF	TGTGCCAGCTCACGAGCGGGAGTCAACAGCGAGCAGTACTTC
TRBJ2-7	-	-	TRBV5-5	14	CASSAVGGVYEQYF	TGTGCCAGCAGCGCGGTGGGTGGAGTCTACGAGCAGTACTTC
TRBJ2-7	-	few	TRBV20-1	13	CSAPRGSYDEQYF	TGCAGTGCCCCAAGGGGTAGTTATGACGAGCAGTACTTC
TRBJ1-4	-	many	TRBV28	16	CASSSDPGPFNEKLFF	TGTGCCAGCAGTTCCGATCCGGGACCGTTTAATGAAAAACTGTTTTTT
TRBJ2-3	-	few	TRBV10-1	15	CASSDGRASTDTQYF	TGCGCCAGCAGTGATGGGAGAGCTAGCACAGATACGCAGTATTTT
TRBJ2-3	-	many	TRBV12-3/TRBV12-4	15	CASSFRRESTDTQYF	TGTGCCAGCAGTTTTCGCAGGGAAAGCACAGATACGCAGTATTTT
TRBJ1-6	-	many	TRBV6-5	15	CASSYGSRNNSPLHF	TGTGCCAGCAGTTACGGATCACGGAATAATTCACCCCTCCACTTT
TRBJ1-5	TRBD1	-	TRBV15	18	CATSRDSNTGTGNQPQHF	TGTGCCACCAGCAGAGATAGCAACACCGGGACAGGTAACCAGCCCCAGCATTTT
TRBJ2-3	-	many	TRBV5-5	14	CASSLFGVGNTQYF	TGTGCCAGCAGCTTGTTTGGGGTAGGGAATACGCAGTATTTT
TRBJ1-1	-	many	TRBV12-3/TRBV12-4	14	CASTLGWGPQEAFF	TGTGCCAGCACCCTAGGATGGGGGCCCCAAGAAGCTTTCTTT
TRBJ1-1	-	many	TRBV6-1	15	CASSERRGLNTEAFF	TGTGCCAGCAGTGAAAGGAGGGGCTTGAACACTGAAGCTTTCTTT
TRBJ2-5	-	many	TRBV28	13	CASSFLPEETQYF	TGTGCCAGCAGTTTCCTCCCCGAAGAGACCCAGTACTTC
TRBJ1-5	-	many	TRBV27	15	CASSTGTSGNQPQHF	TGTGCCAGCAGTACCGGGACGAGCGGAAATCAGCCCCAGCATTTT
TRBJ2-4	TRBD2	few	TRBV19	15	CATTDSGRAGNIQYF	TGTGCCACCACTGATAGCGGGAGGGCCGGGAACATTCAGTACTTC
TRBJ1-6	-	few	TRBV3-1	13	CASSRRELWALHF	TGTGCCAGCAGCCGTCGAGAGCTGTGGGCCCTCCACTTT
TRBJ2-2	-	many	TRBV19	13	CASSIFSGVELFF	TGTGCCAGTAGTATCTTCTCGGGGGTCGAGCTGTTTTTT
TRBJ2-7	-	few	TRBV6-5	14	CASSYSDTYYEQYF	TGTGCCAGCAGTTACTCCGATACGTACTACGAGCAGTACTTC
TRBJ2-1	TRBD2	many	TRBV10-3	15	CAISESTSGINEQFF	TGTGCCATCAGTGAGTCGACTAGCGGGATCAATGAGCAGTTCTTC
TRBJ1-1	TRBD1	few	TRBV5-4	13	CASSSDRKSEAFF	TGTGCCAGCAGCTCGGACAGGAAATCTGAAGCTTTCTTT
TRBJ2-1	-	few	TRBV18	12	CASSPREDEQFF	TGTGCCAGCTCACCAAGAGAGGATGAGCAGTTCTTC
TRBJ2-5	-	few	TRBV6-1	14	CASSRRRYKETQYF	TGTGCCAGCAGTAGGCGGAGATACAAAGAGACCCAGTACTTC
TRBJ2-5	TRBD2	many	TRBV7-2	16	CASSLGLAGDGETQYF	TGTGCCAGCAGCTTGGGACTAGCGGGAGATGGAGAGACCCAGTACTTC
TRBJ1-5	-	-	TRBV6-1	15	CASRIQGLDNQPQHF	TGTGCCAGCAGGATCCAGGGACTTGACAATCAGCCCCAGCATTTT
TRBJ2-7	-	many	TRBV5-1	14	CASSSDGALGEQYF	TGCGCCAGCAGCTCAGATGGAGCCCTTGGAGAGCAGTACTTC
TRBJ1-2	-	many	TRBV12-3/TRBV12-4	17	CASSVSLTRGVGNGYTF	TGTGCCAGCAGTGTTTCCCTTACCCGAGGGGTAGGGAATGGCTACACCTTC
TRBJ2-5	-	few	TRBV24-1	14	CATGGERWWETQYF	TGTGCCACCGGAGGGGAACGTTGGTGGGAGACCCAGTACTTC
TRBJ2-7	TRBD1	few	TRBV6-5	15	CASSSDRGHSYEQYF	TGTGCCAGCAGTTCGGACAGGGGCCACTCCTACGAGCAGTACTTC
TRBJ2-7	-	-	TRBV5-6	18	CASSSPLGRGGKTHEQYF	TGTGCCAGCAGCTCGCCACTAGGACGAGGGGGGAAGACCCACGAGCAGTACTTC
TRBJ1-5	-	few	TRBV9	15	CASSVESGNNQPQHF	TGTGCCAGCAGCGTAGAGTCAGGAAACAATCAGCCCCAGCATTTT
TRBJ2-7	-	-	TRBV3-1	15	CASSHRGSFAYEQYF	TGTGCCAGCAGCCACCGGGGTAGCTTCGCCTACGAGCAGTACTTC
TRBJ1-3	-	many	TRBV7-8	15	CASSLAPGTGNTIYF	TGTGCCAGCAGCTTAGCCCCGGGTACTGGAAACACCATATATTTT
TRBJ2-2	TRBD1	few	TRBV11-2	16	CASSSQGLVNTGELFF	TGTGCCAGCAGTTCACAGGGGTTAGTGAACACCGGGGAGCTGTTTTTT
TRBJ1-5	-	few	TRBV5-1	16	CASSLGVADSNQPQHF	TGCGCCAGCAGCTTGGGAGTAGCCGATAGCAATCAGCCCCAGCATTTT
TRBJ2-7	TRBD2	-	TRBV5-4	16	CASSPKTSGSPNHQYF	TGTGCCAGCAGCCCAAAGACTAGCGGGAGCCCTAATCATCAGTACTTC
TRBJ1-1	-	many	TRBV28	12	CASTITGAEAFF	TGTGCCAGCACCATCACGGGGGCTGAAGCTTTCTTT
TRBJ2-2	TRBD2	-	TRBV6-1	16	CASSRYRSSGTGELFF	TGTGCCAGCAGTCGTTACAGGTCTAGCGGGACCGGGGAGCTGTTTTTT
TRBJ2-4	TRBD1	-	TRBV20-1	14	CSARSQGDKNIQYF	TGCAGTGCTAGAAGTCAGGGGGACAAAAACATTCAGTACTTC